The following is a T cell receptor beta chain sequence with its context. Method: immunoSEQ multiplex PCR; TCRdb's copy keeps in-frame clones and lacks some. Of more than 110,000 clones in the sample, about 80% were seen once. This entry belongs to a study of blood T cell repertoires in COVID-19. This clonotype was obtained from a human donor in a cohort sampled during active COVID-19. The material sequenced was peripheral blood.

This CDR3 reads CAWKLGASYNEQFF. CDR3 DNA sequence: TGTGCCTGGAAGTTAGGGGCTTCCTACAATGAGCAGTTCTTC. The V call is TRBV30, the J call TRBJ2-1; D possibly corresponds to TRBD1 (5 bases). Germline CDR1 reads GTSNPN; CDR2 reads SVGIG (reference sequence). The CDR3 contains 14 residues. Trimming cost V 4 bases and J 1 base, with 11 bases left between them. Drawing the rest from reference TRBV30 and TRBJ2-1, the complete variable domain is SQTIHQWPATLVQPVGSPLSLECTVEGTSNPNLYWYRQAAGRGLQLLFYSVGIGQISSEVPQNLSASRPQDRQFILSSKKLLLSDSGFYLCAWKLGASYNEQFFGPGTRLTVL.